This T cell receptor (beta chain) is drawn from a study of T cell responses to AZD1222 COVID-19 vaccine. Whole-study findings and limits: Spike-specific TCRs gained breadth and depth after people received two AZD1222 doses. Baseline testing showed seropositivity in only five or six AZD1222 recipients. Repertoires were obtained solely post-peak T cell response.

Measured with immunoSEQ multiplex PCR; TCRdb has only the in-frame clones, and not every one. The table records about 130,000 clones, 80% to 95% of them present only once. V trimming: 6 bases; J trimming: 10 bases; junction bases outside the gene matches: 8. Germline V gene data show CDR1 as MDHEN and CDR2 as SYDVKM. The length of the CDR3 is 14 residues. Second-dose groups at about 4 or about 12 weeks were pooled. In this sample, this clone turned up a few times. Its antigen is still unknown. The chain has TRBV28 and TRBJ1-6; 8 nucleotides agree with TRBD1. The specimen comprised peripheral blood, sampled 28 days after the second AZD1222 dose. This TCR was recovered from an adult who received the AZD1222 COVID-19 vaccine. For the CDR3, the DNA is TGTGCCAGCAGCCTCGGACAGGGTAAATCACCCCTCCACTTT. It specifies CASSLGQGKSPLHF. Looking up the rest from reference TRBV28 and TRBJ1-6 gives the full variable domain: DVKVTQSSRYLVKRTGEKVFLECVQDMDHENMFWYRQDPGLGLRLIYFSYDVKMKEKGDIPEGYSVSREKKERFSLILESASTNQTSMYLCASSLGQGKSPLHFGNGTRLTVT.